This entry lists 28 T cell receptor beta chains sequenced from one sample in a study of shared clonotypes between healthy human individuals. Data came from immunoSEQ multiplex PCR; TCRdb stores just in-frame clones and leaves some out. The repertoire consists of approximately 1.9 million clones, with just over 90% occurring once and the leading ten covering about 1.6%. As defined, naive CD8 cells were CD45RO-negative and positively selected for CCR7, with terminally differentiated effector memory CD45RA+ cells excluded. The sample taken for sequencing was naive CD8+ T cells from PBMCs. The receptors here all came from a young man in good health. Some clones in this sample may be carry-over from other donors' samples.

This chain connects TRBV28 to TRBJ2-7; the match to TRBD2 covers 8 bases. Germline CDR1 reads MDHEN; CDR2 reads SYDVKM. V trimming: 8 bases; J trimming: 4 bases; junction bases outside the gene matches: 7. This CDR3 comprises 13 residues. CDR3 DNA sequence: TGTGCCAGCCTGGCTAGCGGGCTGTACGAGCAGTACTTC. Translation: CASLASGLYEQYF.

Remarks on this clone: Different DNA sequences within this sample yield the same CDR3. The chain carries TRBV27 and TRBJ1-1; D unresolved. The CDR3 contains 14 residues. The germline V gene has CDR1 MNHEY and CDR2 SMNVEV (reference sequence). V dropped 5 bases and J dropped 0 bases, with 10 bases sitting between them. The CDR3 reads CASSLRTVNTEAFF. In nucleotides, the CDR3 is TGTGCCAGCAGTCTCCGGACGGTGAACACTGAAGCTTTCTTT.

The chain's CDR3 is CASSFGPVGGANYGYTF. CDR3 DNA: TGTGCCAGCAGTTTTGGGCCCGTCGGGGGGGCTAACTATGGCTACACCTTC. The genes are TRBV27 and TRBJ1-2; perhaps TRBD1 as D (5 bases). This CDR3 is built from 17 residues. The V and J ends lost 3 bases and 0 bases respectively, with 17 bases between them. CDR1 and CDR2 from the germline V gene are MNHEY and SMNVEV (reference sequence).

This rearrangement joins TRBV6-5 to TRBJ2-7, with TRBD1 identical over 7 bases. V lost 5 bases and J lost 4; bases outside the gene matches: 8. Germline V gene sequence: CDR1 MNHEY, CDR2 SVGAGI. The CDR3 is 14 amino acids. The CDR3 spells CASSLQGWTYEQYF. The CDR3, as DNA: TGTGCCAGCAGTCTACAGGGGTGGACTTACGAGCAGTACTTC.

The chain carries TRBV27 and TRBJ2-7; 10 bases agree with TRBD2. This CDR3 has 17 amino acids. Germline-derived CDR1 and CDR2 are MNHEY and SMNVEV (reference sequence). Trimming at V came to 4 bases and at J to 0 bases, leaving 9 bases not matched to a gene. This CDR3 reads CASSSQRLAGPSYEQYF. The CDR3 nucleotides read TGTGCCAGCAGTTCCCAACGACTAGCGGGTCCCTCCTACGAGCAGTACTTC.

The chain employs TRBV28 and TRBJ1-5; D perhaps matches TRBD1 (5 bases). V dropped 4 bases and J dropped 5 bases, with 12 bases sitting between them. The CDR3 contains 14 residues. The V gene's germline CDR1 is MDHEN and CDR2 SYDVKM. The CDR3 nucleotides read TGTGCCAGCAGTTACTCAGAAGGGGATCAGCCCCAGCATTTT. Residues: CASSYSEGDQPQHF.

This clone was recorded a few times. The chain combines TRBV5-1 with TRBJ1-3; 7 bases are shared with TRBD1. CDR1 is SGHRS and CDR2 is YFSETQ in the germline V gene. V gave up 1 base and J gave up 4 bases; unmatched junction bases: 5. The CDR3 extends over 15 amino acids. The CDR3 bases are TGCGCCAGCAGCTTGAAGGGGGCGGACGGAAACACCATATATTTT. This encodes CASSLKGADGNTIYF.

The V gene is TRBV14, the J gene TRBJ2-7; perhaps TRBD2 as D (6 bases). Germline V CDR1 and CDR2: SGHDN, FVKESK. Between the trimmed V and J ends, which lost 4 bases and 2 bases, there was a span of 12 bases. CDR3 length: 14 residues. CDR3 DNA sequence: TGTGCCAGCAGCCCGGGACTGGTAACCTACGAGCAGTACTTC. This gives the protein CASSPGLVTYEQYF.

The V call is TRBV27, the J call TRBJ2-1; D gene unclear. The CDR3 runs 12 residues. V lost 3 bases and J lost 5, with 5 bases in between. CDR1 is MNHEY, CDR2 SMNVEV, per germline (reference sequence). The DNA for the CDR3 is TGTGCCAGCAGTTTCTGGAACAATGAGCAGTTCTTC. Amino acids: CASSFWNNEQFF.

The V call is TRBV28, the J call TRBJ2-5; 11 bases line up with TRBD2. Per the germline V gene, CDR1 is MDHEN and CDR2 is SYDVKM. The CDR3 is 14 residues long. V dropped 10 bases and J dropped 6; count of bases not matched to a gene: 10. CDR3 nucleotide sequence: TGTGCCATTACACCCGGGACTAGCGGACAGACCCAGTACTTC. As protein: CAITPGTSGQTQYF. Complete variable domain (other parts from reference TRBV28 and TRBJ2-5): DVKVTQSSRYLVKRTGEKVFLECVQDMDHENMFWYRQDPGLGLRLIYFSYDVKMKEKGDIPEGYSVSREKKERFSLILESASTNQTSMYLCAITPGTSGQTQYFGPGTRLLVL.

The chain recombines TRBV29-1 with TRBJ2-3; D ambiguous. Germline V lookup: CDR1 SQVTM, CDR2 ANQGSEA. This CDR3 is 15 amino acids long. Trimming left V 1 base short and J 1 base short, with 12 bases between. CDR3 sequence reads: CSVEVQGSGTDTQYF. The CDR3 nucleotides read TGCAGCGTTGAAGTGCAAGGGTCAGGCACAGATACGCAGTATTTT.

V is TRBV5-1 and J is TRBJ2-1; D is perhaps TRBD2 (5 bases). The germline CDR1 and CDR2 sequences are SGHRS and YFSETQ. V was trimmed by 7 bases and J by 9 bases, leaving 11 bases between them. The CDR3 is made up of 11 amino acids. The CDR3, as DNA: TGCGCCAGCGGCGAGCGGAGTGAGCAGTTCTTC. The encoded protein is CASGERSEQFF.

This clone was seen a few times. The chain has TRBV7-9 and TRBJ1-4; D unresolved. V was trimmed by 3 bases and J by 8 bases, leaving 13 bases between them. The CDR3 sequence is 14 residues long. CDR1 and CDR2 from the germline V gene are SEHNR and FQNEAQ (reference sequence). CDR3 nucleotides: TGTGCCAGCAGCTTCACGGGTCGAGCGGAAAAACTGTTTTTT. It encodes CASSFTGRAEKLFF. The full variable domain, with the rest looked up from reference TRBV7-9 and TRBJ1-4, is DTGVSQNPRHKITKRGQNVTFRCDPISEHNRLYWYRQTLGQGPEFLTYFQNEAQLEKSRLLSDRFSAERPKGSFSTLEIQRTEQGDSAMYLCASSFTGRAEKLFFGSGTQLSVL.

The gene calls are TRBV11-1 and TRBJ2-3; TRBD2 aligns across 10 bases. V was clipped by 5 bases and J by 4 bases; unmatched bases: 3. The CDR3 consists of 14 residues. The germline V gene has CDR1 SGHAT and CDR2 FQDESV (reference sequence). The CDR3 coding sequence is TGTGCCAGCAGCCCTAGCGGGAGATCAGATACGCAGTATTTT. Amino acids: CASSPSGRSDTQYF. Drawing the rest from reference TRBV11-1 and TRBJ2-3, the complete variable domain is EAEVAQSPRYKITEKSQAVAFWCDPISGHATLYWYRQILGQGPELLVQFQDESVVDDSQLPKDRFSAERLKGVDSTLKIQPAELGDSAMYLCASSPSGRSDTQYFGPGTRLTVL.

The chain links TRBV7-9 to TRBJ1-3; no definite D call. V lost 11 bases and J 2 bases, leaving 19 bases between the germline ends. Germline values: CDR1 SEHNR, CDR2 FQNEAQ (reference sequence). CDR3 length: 15 residues. The CDR3 coding sequence is TGTGCCGTACCACCGGAGATAACTCCTGGAAACACCATATATTTT. Protein: CAVPPEITPGNTIYF.

In DNA, the CDR3 is TGTGCCAGCAGTTATGAGGGATTCGGCTACGAGCAGTACTTC. Translating gives CASSYEGFGYEQYF. The chain couples TRBV6-5 to TRBJ2-7; possibly TRBD2 for D (5 bases). This CDR3 comprises 14 residues. Germline V gene sequence: CDR1 MNHEY, CDR2 SVGAGI. Trimming pared 3 bases from V and 3 bases from J, leaving 12 bases between.

The chain combines TRBV5-4 with TRBJ2-7; 11 bases fit TRBD2. The CDR3 is made up of 16 amino acids. Germline CDR1 reads SGHNT; CDR2 reads YYREEE (reference sequence). J was trimmed by 9 bases and V by 0 bases; bases with no gene match: 11. Here the CDR3 DNA reads TGTGCCAGCAGCTTGGGGGGACTAGCGGAATCGGAGGGGCAGTACTTC. It is translated as CASSLGGLAESEGQYF.

The chain links TRBV7-8 to TRBJ2-7, with D possibly matching TRBD2 (6 bases). The germline gives CDR1 SGHVS, CDR2 FQNEAQ. The ends were cut back, 5 bases at V and 0 bases at J, with 17 bases in the middle. The length of the CDR3 is 16 residues. As DNA, the CDR3 is TGTGCCAGCAGCCCGTTGGGCGGAGGGAGCTCCTACGAGCAGTACTTC. This sequence encodes CASSPLGGGSSYEQYF.

The chain carries TRBV27 and TRBJ1-5; perhaps TRBD1 as D (6 bases). Trimming removed 1 base at V and 6 bases at J, with 10 bases between. The CDR3 runs 14 residues. Germline CDR1 MNHEY, CDR2 SMNVEV (reference sequence). DNA of the CDR3: TGTGCCAGCAGTTTATTTGTGGGGGCTCAGCCCCAGCATTTT. It specifies CASSLFVGAQPQHF.

The sample holds one count of this clone. The V and J genes are TRBV19 and TRBJ2-1, with 9 bases identical to TRBD2. V was clipped by 6 bases and J by 8 bases; unmatched bases: 8. The CDR3 has 14 residues. Per the germline V gene, CDR1 is LNHDA and CDR2 is SQIVND (reference sequence). CDR3 coding DNA: TGTGCCAGTAGCGGTCGGACTAGCGTAGATGAGCAGTTCTTC. Its protein is CASSGRTSVDEQFF. The full variable domain, completed using reference TRBV19 and TRBJ2-1, is DGGITQSPKYLFRKEGQNVTLSCEQNLNHDAMYWYRQDPGQGLRLIYYSQIVNDFQKGDIAEGYSVSREKKESFPLTVTSAQKNPTAFYLCASSGRTSVDEQFFGPGTRLTVL.

CDR3 loop: CAWSVAGYYEQYF. The CDR3 DNA follows: TGTGCCTGGAGTGTAGCGGGATACTACGAGCAGTACTTC. The chain recombines TRBV30 with TRBJ2-7, with 7 bases matching TRBD2. Per germline, CDR1 GTSNPN and CDR2 SVGIG (reference sequence). This CDR3 has 13 residues. After removal of 0 bases from V and 3 bases from J, the junction contained 2 bases not matched to a gene.

The J gene is TRBJ2-5, the V gene TRBV7-3; 9 nucleotides agree with TRBD2. With V trimmed by 8 bases and J by 1 base, 8 bases remained unmatched. The CDR3 sequence is 15 residues long. Germline CDR1 SGHTA, CDR2 FQGTGA. DNA for the CDR3: TGTGCCAGCCCTTGGCTAGCGGGAACCCAAGAGACCCAGTACTTC. Translating it yields CASPWLAGTQETQYF.

The chain combines TRBV7-9 with TRBJ1-2; 7 positions match TRBD1. V lost 5 bases to trimming and J lost 2 bases; unmatched junction nucleotides: 14. Germline values: CDR1 SEHNR, CDR2 FQNEAQ (reference sequence). The CDR3 has 17 residues. As DNA, the CDR3 is TGTGCCAGCAGCCGTCCCCGGCAGGGGGTGAGGAACTATGGCTACACCTTC. Encoded protein: CASSRPRQGVRNYGYTF.

This clone turned up a few times. The same CDR3 arises from other DNA sequences in this sample as well. This chain connects TRBV28 to TRBJ1-1; D is unresolved. The germline gives CDR1 MDHEN, CDR2 SYDVKM. Deletions cut 4 bases from V and 6 bases from J, with 6 bases between. There are 11 residues in the CDR3. The CDR3 sequence: CASSSGAEAFF. The CDR3 nucleotides are TGTGCCAGCAGTTCCGGGGCTGAAGCTTTCTTT.

The chain combines TRBV28 with TRBJ2-7; D not certain. Trimming shortened V by 6 bases and J by 0 bases, and 9 bases separated the two germline ends. Looked up from germline, CDR1 is MDHEN and CDR2 is SYDVKM. The CDR3 contains 13 residues. Here the CDR3 reads CASRSAGSYEQYF. Written as DNA, the CDR3 is TGTGCCAGCAGGTCGGCCGGCTCCTACGAGCAGTACTTC. Complete variable domain (other parts from reference TRBV28 and TRBJ2-7): DVKVTQSSRYLVKRTGEKVFLECVQDMDHENMFWYRQDPGLGLRLIYFSYDVKMKEKGDIPEGYSVSREKKERFSLILESASTNQTSMYLCASRSAGSYEQYFGPGTRLTVT.

V and J are TRBV27 and TRBJ1-5; no firm D call. The CDR3 is made up of 12 amino acids. The germline gives CDR1 MNHEY, CDR2 SMNVEV (reference sequence). The V end lost 5 bases, the J end lost 5 bases, and 7 bases lay between the germline ends. Here the CDR3 reads CASSHRHQPQHF. In nucleotides, the CDR3 is TGTGCCAGCAGTCATCGACATCAGCCCCAGCATTTT.

V is TRBV7-9 and J is TRBJ2-1, with 7 nucleotides matching TRBD2. V was pared by 5 bases and J by 4 bases, with 8 bases of the junction left unmatched. The CDR3 consists of 15 residues. CDR1 is SEHNR, CDR2 FQNEAQ, per germline (reference sequence). For the CDR3, the DNA is TGTGCCAGCAGCCCCAGGGAGGGAGGTTACAATGAGCAGTTCTTC. Its protein product is CASSPREGGYNEQFF.

A few counts support this clone. Additional DNA sequences in this sample encode the identical CDR3. The chain recombines TRBV27 with TRBJ1-1; TRBD1 matches at 8 bases. The CDR3 runs to 15 residues. Losses at the gene ends were 5 bases for V and 1 base for J; bases not matched to a gene: 6. Germline V lookup: CDR1 MNHEY, CDR2 SMNVEV (reference sequence). DNA of the CDR3: TGTGCCAGCAGTCCCACCGGACAGGGGAACACTGAAGCTTTCTTT. Its protein product is CASSPTGQGNTEAFF.